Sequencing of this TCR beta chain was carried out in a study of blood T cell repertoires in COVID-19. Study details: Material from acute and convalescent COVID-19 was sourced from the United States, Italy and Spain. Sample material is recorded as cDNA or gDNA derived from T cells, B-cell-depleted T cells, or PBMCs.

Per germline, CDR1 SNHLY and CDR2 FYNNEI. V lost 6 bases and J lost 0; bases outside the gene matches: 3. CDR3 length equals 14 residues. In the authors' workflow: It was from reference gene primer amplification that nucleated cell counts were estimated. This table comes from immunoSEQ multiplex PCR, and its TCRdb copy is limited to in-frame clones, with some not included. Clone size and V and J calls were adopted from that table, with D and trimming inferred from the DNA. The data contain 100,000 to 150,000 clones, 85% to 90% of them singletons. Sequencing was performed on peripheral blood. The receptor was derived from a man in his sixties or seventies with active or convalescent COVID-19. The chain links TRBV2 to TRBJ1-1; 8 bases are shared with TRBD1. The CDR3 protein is CASRRRGLNTEAFF. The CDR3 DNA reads TGTGCCAGCAGGCGCAGGGGGCTGAACACTGAAGCTTTCTTT.